Each of the 15 T cell receptor beta chains below was sequenced from the same sample in a study of beta chain features in type 1 diabetes. General study points: When Type 1 diabetes patients were examined, their TCRB CDR3s proved moderately but significantly shorter in all four CD4+ subsets.

Every bit of the isolated RNA underwent reverse transcription, so sequencing read expressed TCRB transcripts. Clones were read by immunoSEQ multiplex PCR, and TCRdb kept only the in-frame ones, dropping some. Found here are 150,000 to 200,000 clones, about 8.3% of them singletons; the top ten hold more than 0.5%. These receptors have no identified antigens. The sample consisted of central memory CD4+ T cells from blood. The origin of the receptors is a woman aged 18-29 years with type 1 diabetes.

This clone was seen a few times. The chain combines TRBV7-2 with TRBJ2-3; 10 positions match TRBD2. CDR1 is SGHTA and CDR2 is FQGNSA in the germline V gene. V was clipped by 5 bases and J by 2 bases; unmatched bases: 4. This CDR3 is 15 amino acids long. The CDR3 nucleotides are TGTGCCAGCAGCCCGACTAGCGGGTACACAGATACGCAGTATTTT. This sequence encodes CASSPTSGYTDTQYF. The entire variable domain, with the rest obtained from reference TRBV7-2 and TRBJ2-3, is as follows: GAGVSQSPSNKVTEKGKDVELRCDPISGHTALYWYRQSLGQGLEFLIYFQGNSAPDKSGLPSDRFSAERTGGSVSTLTIQRTQQEDSAVYLCASSPTSGYTDTQYFGPGTRLTVL.

The gene calls are TRBV7-9 and TRBJ2-1; possibly TRBD2 for D (6 bases). The CDR3 runs to 15 residues. V lost 1 base to trimming and J lost 11 bases, with 18 bases between them. The germline gives CDR1 SEHNR, CDR2 FQNEAQ (reference sequence). The CDR3 DNA is TGTGCCAGCAGCTTAGGACTCTACGGGAGTAATAAGCAGTTCTTC. Translated: CASSLGLYGSNKQFF.

The chain combines TRBV30 with TRBJ1-6, with 8 bases fitting TRBD1. The CDR3 loop spans 14 amino acids. CDR1 GTSNPN and CDR2 SVGIG come from the germline V gene (reference sequence). V shed 4 bases, J shed 7 bases, and the junction held 6 bases outside the gene matches. The CDR3 sequence: CAWTPGQVNSPLHF. CDR3 DNA: TGTGCCTGGACGCCGGGACAGGTGAATTCACCCCTCCACTTT. Together with reference TRBV30 and TRBJ1-6, the CDR3 gives the full variable domain: SQTIHQWPATLVQPVGSPLSLECTVEGTSNPNLYWYRQAAGRGLQLLFYSVGIGQISSEVPQNLSASRPQDRQFILSSKKLLLSDSGFYLCAWTPGQVNSPLHFGNGTRLTVT.

This clone was observed a handful of times. The genes are TRBV5-6 and TRBJ1-4; 9 nucleotides agree with TRBD1. The CDR3 covers 13 residues. Germline V gives CDR1 SGHDT, CDR2 YYEEEE. J lost 8 bases, V lost 6 bases, and 5 bases had no gene match. The CDR3 sequence: CASTFTGGEKLFF. The DNA of the CDR3 is TGTGCCAGCACTTTCACAGGGGGCGAAAAACTGTTTTTT.

The table lists this clone with a few counts. The genes are TRBV27 and TRBJ1-5; TRBD1 might be the D (5 bases). The CDR3 is 13 residues long. The V gene's germline CDR1 is MNHEY and CDR2 SMNVEV (reference sequence). Trimming removed 11 bases from V and 4 bases from J, with 15 bases in between. CDR3 bases: TGTGCCGCCCAAGGGGTCTTGAATCAGCCCCAGCATTTT. It yields the protein CAAQGVLNQPQHF.

Here the CDR3 reads CASSPPVQGQNTEAFF. The CDR3 nucleotides are TGTGCCAGCTCACCACCAGTACAGGGCCAGAACACTGAAGCTTTCTTT. This sequence joins TRBV18 and TRBJ1-1; the D gene is possibly TRBD1 (6 bases). The germline gives CDR1 KGHSH, CDR2 LQKENI. The CDR3 has 16 residues. V was pared by 0 bases and J by 1 base, with 12 bases between.

This clone has more than one count but fewer than ten. The V and J genes are TRBV30 and TRBJ2-1; 7 nucleotides match TRBD1. Germline CDR1 reads GTSNPN; CDR2 reads SVGIG (reference sequence). This CDR3 region has 13 residues. Trimming cost V 8 bases and J 1 base; bases outside gene matches: 5. The DNA of the CDR3 is TGTGCCGGGGACAGCGTTTCCTACAATGAGCAGTTCTTC. This gives the protein CAGDSVSYNEQFF.

This clone occurred a few times. The rearrangement links TRBV15 to TRBJ2-1; 10 bases map to TRBD2. Trimming took 0 bases from V and 6 from J; bases not matched to a gene: 5. CDR1 is LNHNV, CDR2 YYDKDF, per germline (reference sequence). This CDR3 is built from 16 residues. CDR3 sequence: CATSREVSGRLNEQFF. The DNA for the CDR3 is TGTGCCACCAGCAGAGAGGTTAGCGGGAGGCTCAATGAGCAGTTCTTC.

This clone was found a few times. This chain links TRBV4-3 with TRBJ2-4; 9 nucleotides align to TRBD1. This CDR3 has 18 residues. With V trimmed by 3 bases and J by 4 bases, 13 bases remained unmatched. The germline gives CDR1 LGHNA, CDR2 YSLEER. The CDR3 reads CASSQDPGTGSLKNIQYF. CDR3 bases: TGCGCCAGCAGCCAGGATCCCGGGACAGGGAGCCTTAAAAACATTCAGTACTTC.

The sample holds a few counts of this clone. The rearrangement uses TRBV2 and TRBJ2-1; TRBD1 might be the D (6 bases). The CDR3 extends over 13 amino acids. Deletions cut 7 bases from V and 4 bases from J, with 11 bases between. Germline V lookup: CDR1 SNHLY, CDR2 FYNNEI. Written as DNA, the CDR3 is TGTGCCAGCAATTTGGACAGTTACAATGAGCAGTTCTTC. Encoded protein: CASNLDSYNEQFF. The whole variable domain, filled in from reference TRBV2 and TRBJ2-1, reads EPEVTQTPSHQVTQMGQEVILRCVPISNHLYFYWYRQILGQKVEFLVSFYNNEISEKSEIFDDQFSVERPDGSNFTLKIRSTKLEDSAMYFCASNLDSYNEQFFGPGTRLTVL.

This clone has just a few counts. The rearrangement links TRBV5-1 to TRBJ2-5, with 8 bases identical to TRBD1. The germline gives CDR1 SGHRS, CDR2 YFSETQ. The V gene end was trimmed by 3 bases and the J gene end by 4 bases; junction bases not matched to a gene: 5. The CDR3 is made up of 14 amino acids. CDR3 in amino acids: CASSSQGARETQYF. The CDR3 bases are TGCGCCAGCAGCTCTCAGGGGGCGCGAGAGACCCAGTACTTC.

The V gene is TRBV6-1, the J gene TRBJ1-2, with 7 bases fitting TRBD1. Germline CDR1 MNHNS, CDR2 SASEGT. The CDR3 runs to 13 residues. V dropped 6 bases and J dropped 7; count of bases not matched to a gene: 8. The CDR3 DNA reads TGTGCCAGCAGCGAGGGGACAGTCGGTGGCTACACCTTC. This translates into CASSEGTVGGYTF.

This clone turned up a few times. The chain links TRBV23-1 to TRBJ2-7; 9 bases match TRBD1. TRBV23-1 is treated as an ORF (open reading frame) with a function not yet certain. The CDR3 loop spans 18 amino acids. V shed 2 bases and J 0 bases; nucleotides not matched to a gene: 11. CDR3 protein: CASSQGSRDRVFSYEQYF. Here the CDR3 DNA reads TGCGCCAGCAGTCAAGGATCCCGGGACAGGGTGTTCTCCTACGAGCAGTACTTC.

There are a few counts of this clone. This chain links TRBV4-3 with TRBJ1-1, with TRBD1 as a possible D gene (6 bases). Germline CDR1 and CDR2: LGHNA and YSLEER. The CDR3 spans 14 residues. Trimming took off 4 bases at V and 6 bases at J, with 15 bases between the two ends. The CDR3 DNA sequence: TGCGCCAGCAGCCTTGGGGGCCCGGCTTCTGAAGCTTTCTTT. Its translation: CASSLGGPASEAFF.

This clone was observed a handful of times. This chain uses TRBV19 with TRBJ1-1, with TRBD1 identical over 7 bases. Germline V lookup: CDR1 LNHDA, CDR2 SQIVND (reference sequence). There are 16 residues in the CDR3. The V gene end was trimmed by 4 bases and the J gene end by 0 bases; junction bases not matched to a gene: 8. The CDR3 loop reads CASSTQGTPMNTEAFF. The CDR3, as DNA: TGTGCCAGTAGTACACAGGGGACTCCCATGAACACTGAAGCTTTCTTT.